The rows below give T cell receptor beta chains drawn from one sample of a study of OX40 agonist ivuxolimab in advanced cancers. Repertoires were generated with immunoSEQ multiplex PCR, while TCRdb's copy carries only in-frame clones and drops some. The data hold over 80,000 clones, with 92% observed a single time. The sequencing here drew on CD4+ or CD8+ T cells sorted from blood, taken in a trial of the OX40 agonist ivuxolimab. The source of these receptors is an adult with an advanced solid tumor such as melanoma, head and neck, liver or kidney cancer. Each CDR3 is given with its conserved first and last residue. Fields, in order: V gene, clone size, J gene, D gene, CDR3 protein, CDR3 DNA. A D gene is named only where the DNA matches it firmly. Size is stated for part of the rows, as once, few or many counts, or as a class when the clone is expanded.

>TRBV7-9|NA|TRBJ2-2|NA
CASSFSTLTGELFF
TGTGCCAGCAGCTTCTCTACACTCACCGGGGAGCTGTTTTTT
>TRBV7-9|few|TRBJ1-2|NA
CAIRTDTNYGYTF
TGTGCCATCCGGACGGACACTAACTATGGCTACACCTTC
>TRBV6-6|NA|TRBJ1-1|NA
CASSYPQGGEAFF
TGTGCCAGCAGTTACCCCCAAGGTGGAGAAGCTTTCTTT
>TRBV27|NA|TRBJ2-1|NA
CASSSLAGQGFNEQFF
TGTGCCAGCAGTTCTCTAGCGGGACAGGGGTTTAATGAGCAGTTCTTC
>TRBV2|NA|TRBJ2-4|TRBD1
CASSLQGGPDIQYF
TGTGCCAGCAGTCTACAGGGGGGCCCAGACATTCAGTACTTC
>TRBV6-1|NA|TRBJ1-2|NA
CASSEAWSNYGYTF
TGTGCCAGCAGTGAAGCTTGGTCGAACTATGGCTACACCTTC
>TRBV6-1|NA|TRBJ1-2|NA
CATSPGGSNYGYTF
TGTGCCACCTCCCCGGGGGGCTCTAACTATGGCTACACCTTC
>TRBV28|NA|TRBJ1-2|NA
CASSPPLGAGTNYGYTF
TGTGCCAGCAGTCCACCCCTCGGGGCAGGGACTAACTATGGCTACACCTTC
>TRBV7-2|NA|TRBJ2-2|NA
CASSFGLSTGELFF
TGTGCCAGCAGCTTCGGCCTGTCCACCGGGGAGCTGTTTTTT
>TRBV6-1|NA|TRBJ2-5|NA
CASSERGLQTQYF
TGTGCCAGCAGTGAACGAGGGCTGCAGACCCAGTACTTC
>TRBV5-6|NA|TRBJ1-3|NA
CASSLGGVYGNTIYF
TGTGCCAGCAGCTTGGGCGGGGTTTATGGAAACACCATATATTTT
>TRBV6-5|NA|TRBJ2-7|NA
CASSYSGTSTYEQYF
TGTGCCAGCAGTTACTCGGGGACTTCGACCTACGAGCAGTACTTC
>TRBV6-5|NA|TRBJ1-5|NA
CASSRHSNQPQHF
TGTGCCAGCAGTCGACATAGCAATCAGCCCCAGCATTTT
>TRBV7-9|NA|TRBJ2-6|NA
CASSLVWGISGANVLTF
TGTGCCAGCAGCTTAGTGTGGGGAATCTCTGGGGCCAACGTCCTGACTTTC
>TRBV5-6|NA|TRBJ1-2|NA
CASSFIDDYGYTF
TGTGCCAGCAGCTTCATAGACGACTATGGCTACACCTTC
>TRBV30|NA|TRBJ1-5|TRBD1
CAWSVGGRNQPQHF
TGTGCCTGGAGTGTAGGGGGCCGCAATCAGCCCCAGCATTTT
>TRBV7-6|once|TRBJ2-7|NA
CASSPGHAYEQYF
TGTGCCAGCAGCCCGGGACATGCTTACGAGCAGTACTTC
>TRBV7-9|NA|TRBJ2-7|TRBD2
CASSLAAGGGHEQYF
TGTGCCAGCAGCTTAGCGGCGGGGGGCGGCCACGAGCAGTACTTC
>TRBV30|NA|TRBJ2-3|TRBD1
CAWSDREQGIPDTQYF
TGTGCCTGGAGTGACAGGGAACAGGGGATTCCAGATACGCAGTATTTT
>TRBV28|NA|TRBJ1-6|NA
CASSFLESSYNSPLHF
NA
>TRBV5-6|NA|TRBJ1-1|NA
CASMLGARGGTEAFF
TGTGCCAGCATGCTAGGAGCTCGAGGGGGAACTGAAGCTTTCTTT
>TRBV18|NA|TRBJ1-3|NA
CASSPGTVSGNTIYF
TGTGCCAGCTCACCAGGGACGGTCTCTGGAAACACCATATATTTT
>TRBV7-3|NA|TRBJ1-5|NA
CASSLLGVSNQPQHF
TGTGCCAGCAGCTTACTGGGGGTTAGCAATCAGCCCCAGCATTTT
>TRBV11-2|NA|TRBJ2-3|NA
CASSTSSARTDTQYF
TGTGCCAGCAGCACCTCTAGCGCCCGCACAGATACGCAGTATTTT
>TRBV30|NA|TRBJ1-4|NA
CAWREGGSTNEKLFF
TGTGCCTGGAGGGAAGGGGGATCGACTAATGAAAAACTGTTTTTT
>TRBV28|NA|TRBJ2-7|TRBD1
CASSDGTETYEQYF
TGTGCCAGCTCCGATGGGACAGAGACCTACGAGCAGTACTTC
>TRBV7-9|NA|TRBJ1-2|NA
CASSLRPRGRIGYTF
TGTGCCAGCAGCTTAAGGCCCAGGGGACGAATTGGCTACACCTTC
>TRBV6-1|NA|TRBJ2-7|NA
CASSASPVYEQYF
TGTGCCAGCTCTGCCAGTCCCGTCTACGAGCAGTACTTC
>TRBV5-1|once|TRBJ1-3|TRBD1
CASSLVPGGYSGNTIYF
TGCGCCAGCAGCTTGGTTCCAGGGGGATACTCTGGAAACACCATATATTTT
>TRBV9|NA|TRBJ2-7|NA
CASSVAGQYF
TGTGCCAGCAGCGTAGCTGGGCAGTACTTC
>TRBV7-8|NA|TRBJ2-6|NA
CASRAGVLTMTHSGANVLTF
TGTGCCAGCAGGGCAGGGGTTTTGACCATGACCCACTCTGGGGCCAACGTCCTGACTTTC
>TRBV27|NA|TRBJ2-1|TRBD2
CASSSIGLAGNEQFF
TGTGCCAGCAGTTCCATAGGACTAGCGGGAAATGAGCAGTTCTTC
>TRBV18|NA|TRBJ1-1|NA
CASSPVEGGGTEAFF
TGTGCCAGCTCACCGGTTGAAGGTGGAGGCACTGAAGCTTTCTTT
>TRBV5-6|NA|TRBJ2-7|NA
CASSFTHLAYEQYF
TGTGCCAGCAGCTTTACCCATTTGGCCTACGAGCAGTACTTC
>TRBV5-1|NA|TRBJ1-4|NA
CASSLAGGRDEKLFF
TGCGCCAGCAGCCTGGCGGGAGGACGGGATGAAAAACTGTTTTTT
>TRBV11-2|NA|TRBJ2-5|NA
CASSKDVYGGLQETQYF
TGTGCCAGCAGCAAAGATGTTTATGGGGGGCTCCAAGAGACCCAGTACTTC
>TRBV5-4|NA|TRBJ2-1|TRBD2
CASSLGGRAHNEQFF
TGTGCCAGCAGCTTGGGCGGGAGGGCCCACAATGAGCAGTTCTTC
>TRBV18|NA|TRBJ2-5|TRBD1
CASSTRSGTGLQETQYF
TGTGCCAGCTCAACTCGCTCCGGGACAGGGTTACAAGAGACCCAGTACTTC
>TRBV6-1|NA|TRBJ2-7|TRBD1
CASRIQGPTYEQYF
TGTGCCAGCAGGATACAGGGGCCGACCTACGAGCAGTACTTC
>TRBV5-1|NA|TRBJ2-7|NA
CASSLGTASSYEQYF
TGCGCCAGCAGCTTGGGGACAGCCAGCTCCTACGAGCAGTACTTC
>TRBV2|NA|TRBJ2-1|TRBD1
CASRGQGTYNEQFF
TGTGCCAGCCGAGGACAGGGCACCTACAATGAGCAGTTCTTC
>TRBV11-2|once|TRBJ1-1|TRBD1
CASSRDRVNTEAFF
TGTGCCAGCAGCCGGGACAGGGTGAACACTGAAGCTTTCTTT
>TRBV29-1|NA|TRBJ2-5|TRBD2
CSSRGSSGRAAETQYF
TGCAGCTCCCGAGGGTCGAGCGGGAGGGCCGCGGAGACCCAGTACTTC
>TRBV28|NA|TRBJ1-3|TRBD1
CASSSTGGGNTIYF
TGTGCCAGCAGCTCCACAGGGGGGGGAAACACCATATATTTT
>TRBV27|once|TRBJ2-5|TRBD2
CASSFSLAGGETQYF
TGTGCCAGCAGTTTTAGCCTAGCGGGAGGTGAGACCCAGTACTTC
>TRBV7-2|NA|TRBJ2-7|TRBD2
CASSLAPAGVSEQYF
TGTGCCAGCAGCTTAGCGCCGGCGGGAGTAAGCGAGCAGTACTTC
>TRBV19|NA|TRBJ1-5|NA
CASSTVLGYNNQPQHF
TGTGCCAGTAGTACCGTACTGGGATACAACAATCAGCCCCAGCATTTT
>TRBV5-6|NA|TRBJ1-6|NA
CASSWWGINSPLHF
TGTGCCAGCAGCTGGTGGGGAATAAATTCACCCCTCCACTTT